This TCR beta chain came from a study of OX40 agonist ivuxolimab in advanced cancers. Study-wide background: Averaging roughly 60 years in age, with a range of about 23 to 79, the cohort was 82.7% male.

Assay: immunoSEQ multiplex PCR; the TCRdb copy retains only in-frame clones and omits some. Of 40,000 to 45,000 clones listed, about 86% are singletons. This CDR3 contains 20 residues. V lost 3 bases, J lost 0 bases, and 25 bases lay in between. Germline V gene sequence: CDR1 KGHSH, CDR2 LQKENI. This clone rates as medium-sized. This clonotype originated in an adult with an advanced solid tumor such as melanoma, head and neck, liver or kidney cancer. The sample here was CD4+ or CD8+ T cells sorted from blood, taken in a trial of the OX40 agonist ivuxolimab. The chain joins TRBV18 to TRBJ2-3; D gene uncertain. The CDR3 DNA reads as TGTGCCAGCTCACCCAGACAAGGAACGGGCGGTACTACTAGCACAGATACGCAGTATTTT. Translated, it gives CASSPRQGTGGTTSTDTQYF. The full variable domain, with the rest looked up from reference TRBV18 and TRBJ2-3, is NAGVMQNPRHLVRRRGQEARLRCSPMKGHSHVYWYRQLPEEGLKFMVYLQKENIIDESGMPKERFSAEFPKEGPSILRIQQVVRGDSAAYFCASSPRQGTGGTTSTDTQYFGPGTRLTVL.